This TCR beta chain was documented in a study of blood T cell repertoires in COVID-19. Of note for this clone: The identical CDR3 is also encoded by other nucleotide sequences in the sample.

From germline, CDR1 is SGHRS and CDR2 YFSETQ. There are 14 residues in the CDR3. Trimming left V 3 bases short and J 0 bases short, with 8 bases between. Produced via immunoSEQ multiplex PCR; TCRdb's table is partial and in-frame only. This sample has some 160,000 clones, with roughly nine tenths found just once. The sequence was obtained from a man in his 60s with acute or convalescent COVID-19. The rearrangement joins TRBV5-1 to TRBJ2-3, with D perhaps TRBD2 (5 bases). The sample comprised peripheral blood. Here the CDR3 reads CASSWRQSTDTQYF. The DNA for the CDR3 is TGCGCCAGCAGCTGGAGGCAGAGCACAGATACGCAGTATTTT. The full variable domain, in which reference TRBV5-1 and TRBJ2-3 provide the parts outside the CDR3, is KAGVTQTPRYLIKTRGQQVTLSCSPISGHRSVSWYQQTPGQGLQFLFEYFSETQRNKGNFPGRFSGRQFSNSRSEMNVSTLELGDSALYLCASSWRQSTDTQYFGPGTRLTVL.